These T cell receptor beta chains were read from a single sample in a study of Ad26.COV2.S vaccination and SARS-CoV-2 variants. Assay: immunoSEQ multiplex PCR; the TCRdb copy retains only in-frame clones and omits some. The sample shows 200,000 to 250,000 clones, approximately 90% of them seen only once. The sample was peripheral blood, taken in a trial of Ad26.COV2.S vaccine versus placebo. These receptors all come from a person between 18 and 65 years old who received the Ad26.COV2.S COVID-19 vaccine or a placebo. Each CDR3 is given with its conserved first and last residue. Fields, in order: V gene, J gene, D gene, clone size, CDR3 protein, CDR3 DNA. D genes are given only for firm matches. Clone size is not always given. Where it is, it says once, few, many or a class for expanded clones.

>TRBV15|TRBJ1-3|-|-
CATSTRRGSTGNTIYF
TGTGCCACCAGCACCCGACGGGGCTCTACTGGAAACACCATATATTTT
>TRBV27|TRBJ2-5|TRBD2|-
CASSSSGGAEETQYF
TGTGCCAGCAGTTCTAGCGGGGGGGCAGAAGAGACCCAGTACTTC
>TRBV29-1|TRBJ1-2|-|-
CSVEDREGGNYGYTF
TGCAGCGTTGAAGACAGGGAGGGGGGTAACTATGGCTACACCTTC
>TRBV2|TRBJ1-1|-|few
CASSYSETEAFF
TGTGCCAGCAGTTATAGTGAGACTGAAGCTTTCTTT
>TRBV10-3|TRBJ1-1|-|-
CAISETGTNTEAFF
TGTGCCATCAGTGAAACAGGGACCAACACTGAAGCTTTCTTT
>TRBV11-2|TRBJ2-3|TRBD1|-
CASSFPGQGDTDTQYF
TGTGCCAGCAGCTTCCCGGGACAGGGTGACACAGATACGCAGTATTTT
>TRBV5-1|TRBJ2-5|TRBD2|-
CASSPGGSIETQYF
TGCGCCAGCAGCCCGGGCGGGAGTATAGAGACCCAGTACTTC
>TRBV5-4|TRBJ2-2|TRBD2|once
CASSLAGEGNTGELFF
TGTGCCAGCAGCTTGGCCGGGGAGGGGAACACCGGGGAGCTGTTTTTT
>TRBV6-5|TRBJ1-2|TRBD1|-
CASRQGQTFYGYTF
TGTGCCAGCCGCCAGGGACAGACATTCTATGGCTACACCTTC
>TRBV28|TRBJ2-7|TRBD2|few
CASRISGSSYEQYF
TGTGCCAGCAGAATTAGCGGGAGCTCCTACGAGCAGTACTTC
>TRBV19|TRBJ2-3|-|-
CASTSRGTPTADTQYF
TGTGCCAGTACCTCTCGCGGGACACCCACGGCAGATACGCAGTATTTT
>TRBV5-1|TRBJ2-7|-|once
CASSLVGLGNHEQYF
TGCGCCAGCAGCTTGGTTGGTCTAGGGAACCACGAGCAGTACTTC
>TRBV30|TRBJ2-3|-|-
CAWSVWSGSGTDTQYF
TGTGCCTGGAGTGTATGGTCGGGTTCGGGCACAGATACGCAGTATTTT
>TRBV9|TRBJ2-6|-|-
CASSVVGARGADLSGANVLTF
TGTGCCAGCAGCGTAGTGGGGGCCCGTGGGGCAGACCTCTCTGGGGCCAACGTCCTGACTTTC
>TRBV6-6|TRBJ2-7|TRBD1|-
CASSRTSGTATYEQYF
TGTGCCAGCAGTCGTACATCCGGGACAGCCACCTACGAGCAGTACTTC
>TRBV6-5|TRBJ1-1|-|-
CASRVSFGTNTEAFF
TGTGCCAGCAGGGTCTCTTTCGGGACGAACACTGAAGCTTTCTTT
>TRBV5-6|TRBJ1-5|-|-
CASSFSSGPQHF
TGTGCCAGCAGCTTTTCCTCGGGGCCCCAGCATTTT
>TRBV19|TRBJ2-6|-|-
CASRPDSSSGANVLTF
TGTGCCAGTAGGCCGGACAGTTCCTCTGGGGCCAACGTCCTGACTTTC
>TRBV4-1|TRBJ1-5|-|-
CASSQEGGFSNQPQHF
TGCGCCAGCAGCCAAGAAGGGGGGTTTAGCAATCAGCCCCAGCATTTT
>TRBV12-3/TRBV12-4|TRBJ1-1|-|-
CASSSRLGTEAFF
TGTGCCAGCAGTTCAAGGTTGGGCACTGAAGCTTTCTTT